These 21 T cell receptor beta chains came from one sample sequenced in a study of T cell repertoires in ileal Crohn's disease (dated by TCRdb to the late 2010s). Libraries were prepared through the immunoSEQ multiplex PCR assay. Entries here come from immuneACCESS through TCRdb and include only in-frame sequences with V and J called. Some clones fail to appear in such tables; in the studies checked, an unresolved V gene covers under half of the shortfall, and the cause of the remainder is unknown. Present in this sample are more than 60,000 clones, about 89% of which were seen just once. The top ten constitute 2% to 2.5% of the sample. The time point label of this sample denotes: neoterminal ileum biopsy at postoperative endoscopy, about 6 months after surgery. Material for sequencing was ileal tissue. The receptors originated from an adult with Crohn's disease.

V is TRBV6-6 and J is TRBJ2-2; tentatively, D is TRBD2 (6 bases). V was trimmed by 2 bases and J by 0 bases, leaving 10 bases between them. This CDR3 has 16 amino acids. Germline CDR1 MNHNY, CDR2 SVGAGI (reference sequence). This chain's CDR3 is CASSYGVAANTGELFF. Here the CDR3 DNA reads TGTGCCAGCAGTTACGGGGTAGCGGCGAACACCGGGGAGCTGTTTTTT.

This chain links TRBV19 with TRBJ1-3; perhaps TRBD1 as D (5 bases). This CDR3 is built from 15 residues. Germline V CDR1 and CDR2: LNHDA, SQIVND (reference sequence). V lost 3 bases and J 0 bases, leaving 9 bases between the germline ends. CDR3 region: CASSIRQNSGNTIYF. The DNA of the CDR3 is TGTGCCAGTAGTATCCGACAGAACTCTGGAAACACCATATATTTT.

The J gene is TRBJ1-5, the V gene TRBV18, with 7 nucleotides matching TRBD1. This CDR3 comprises 16 residues. V shed 3 bases, J shed 3 bases, and the junction held 8 bases outside the gene matches. Per germline, CDR1 KGHSH and CDR2 LQKENI. DNA for the CDR3: TGTGCCAGCTCACCTAACAGGGGACGGAACAATCAGCCCCAGCATTTT. Protein: CASSPNRGRNNQPQHF.

The chain couples TRBV2 to TRBJ1-4; a possible D gene is TRBD1 (5 bases). The V gene's germline CDR1 is SNHLY and CDR2 FYNNEI. The CDR3 runs to 13 residues. V was clipped by 4 bases and J by 4 bases, with 7 bases between them. CDR3 in DNA: TGTGCCAGCAGTGGACAGCTTAATGAAAAACTGTTTTTT. Its protein is CASSGQLNEKLFF. Variable domain in full (rest from reference TRBV2 and TRBJ1-4): EPEVTQTPSHQVTQMGQEVILRCVPISNHLYFYWYRQILGQKVEFLVSFYNNEISEKSEIFDDQFSVERPDGSNFTLKIRSTKLEDSAMYFCASSGQLNEKLFFGSGTQLSVL.

This clone was detected a few times. This CDR3 is also generated by other DNA sequences in the sample. This rearrangement joins TRBV5-1 to TRBJ2-3; 7 bases match TRBD1. CDR1 and CDR2 (germline): SGHRS, YFSETQ. With 0 bases clipped from V and 0 bases from J, the junction kept 1 base outside the gene matches. This CDR3 has 15 residues. The CDR3: CASSLGQGSTDTQYF. The CDR3 nucleotides read TGCGCCAGCAGCTTGGGACAGGGAAGCACAGATACGCAGTATTTT.

This chain joins TRBV6-1 and TRBJ1-1; possible D gene TRBD1, 5 bases. CDR1 and CDR2 (germline): MNHNS, SASEGT. Trimming took 6 bases from V and 4 from J, leaving 9 bases between them. The length of the CDR3 is 12 residues. The CDR3 loop reads CASSRQFTEAFF. The CDR3 coding sequence is TGTGCCAGCAGCCGACAGTTCACTGAAGCTTTCTTT.

The rearrangement uses TRBV2 and TRBJ1-2, with 9 bases matching TRBD1. The CDR3 is 14 amino acids. Trimming took 5 bases from V and 7 from J; bases not matched to a gene: 8. CDR1 is SNHLY and CDR2 is FYNNEI in the germline V gene. CDR3 amino acids: CASSFKQGAGGYTF. CDR3 sequence (DNA): TGTGCCAGCAGTTTTAAACAGGGGGCGGGTGGCTACACCTTC. Supplemented by reference TRBV2 and TRBJ1-2, the full variable domain reads EPEVTQTPSHQVTQMGQEVILRCVPISNHLYFYWYRQILGQKVEFLVSFYNNEISEKSEIFDDQFSVERPDGSNFTLKIRSTKLEDSAMYFCASSFKQGAGGYTFGSGTRLTVV.

The chain links TRBV27 to TRBJ2-5; 9 positions agree with TRBD1. The ends lost 4 bases at V and 3 bases at J; junction bases unmatched: 6. The CDR3 runs to 15 residues. The germline V gene encodes CDR1 MNHEY and CDR2 SMNVEV (reference sequence). The CDR3 DNA reads TGTGCCAGCAGTTCGCCGGGACAGGGAAAAGAGACCCAGTACTTC. The encoded protein is CASSSPGQGKETQYF.

A note on this clone: The junction and the germline gene differ at one end; a read error may be behind it. This chain joins TRBV5-6 and TRBJ2-1; 10 nucleotides match TRBD1. Germline values: CDR1 SGHDT, CDR2 YYEEEE. This CDR3 is 12 amino acids long. CDR3 region: CASSLAGGQGIF. In DNA, the CDR3 is TGTGCCAGCAGCTTGGCCGGGGGACAGGGGATCTTC.

The chain combines TRBV6-1 with TRBJ2-1; 10 bases are shared with TRBD2. Per germline, CDR1 MNHNS and CDR2 SASEGT. CDR3 length: 18 amino acids. With 1 base clipped from V and 0 bases from J, the junction kept 6 bases outside the gene matches. The CDR3 loop is CASSEVAGGRSSYNEQFF. For the CDR3, the DNA is TGTGCCAGCAGTGAAGTAGCGGGAGGACGTAGCTCCTACAATGAGCAGTTCTTC.

This chain uses TRBV15 with TRBJ1-2; 8 nucleotides line up with TRBD1. Trimming at V came to 6 bases and at J to 6 bases, leaving 3 bases not matched to a gene. CDR1 and CDR2 from the germline V gene are LNHNV and YYDKDF (reference sequence). This CDR3 is 12 amino acids long. The CDR3 sequence: CATSDRGDGYTF. As DNA, the CDR3 is TGTGCCACCAGTGACAGGGGAGATGGCTACACCTTC.

V is TRBV15 and J is TRBJ1-4; D is uncertain. CDR1 and CDR2 from the germline V gene are LNHNV and YYDKDF (reference sequence). This CDR3 has 15 amino acids. V was clipped by 0 bases and J by 7 bases, with 12 bases between them. CDR3 DNA: TGTGCCACCAGCAGAGAAAGCGGGTGGGGTGAAAAACTGTTTTTT. The encoded protein is CATSRESGWGEKLFF.

The chain joins TRBV18 to TRBJ2-2, with 8 bases aligning to TRBD1. Germline CDR1 KGHSH, CDR2 LQKENI. The CDR3 spans 14 residues. Losses at the gene ends were 4 bases for V and 6 bases for J; bases not matched to a gene: 4. This CDR3 is CASSRPGQAGELFF. The DNA of the CDR3 is TGTGCCAGCTCACGACCGGGACAGGCCGGGGAGCTGTTTTTT.

J is TRBJ2-4 and V is TRBV6-6; D is perhaps TRBD2 (5 bases). Germline V gene data show CDR1 as MNHNY and CDR2 as SVGAGI (reference sequence). The CDR3 extends over 11 amino acids. Trimming left V 8 bases short and J 9 bases short, with 11 bases between. The CDR3 loop is CASADSIIQYF. CDR3 DNA sequence: TGTGCCAGCGCGGACTCGATCATTCAGTACTTC.

The chain recombines TRBV5-1 with TRBJ1-1; 7 bases map to TRBD1. Germline V lookup: CDR1 SGHRS, CDR2 YFSETQ. The CDR3 loop spans 14 amino acids. V lost 4 bases and J lost 4; bases outside the gene matches: 7. The CDR3 region has the DNA TGCGCCAGCAGCGGCGGACAGGCCGGCACTGAAGCTTTCTTT. It translates to CASSGGQAGTEAFF.

The chain combines TRBV11-2 with TRBJ2-7, with D possibly matching TRBD1 (5 bases). Germline CDR1 SGHAT, CDR2 FQNNGV. V lost 6 bases and J lost 6, with 24 bases in between. The CDR3 is 16 residues long. The CDR3, as DNA: TGTGCCAGCAGGGTAATGGGTAGTAACGATAGGGGCGAGCAGTACTTC. Translating gives CASRVMGSNDRGEQYF.

V gene TRBV7-2 combines with J gene TRBJ2-7, with a weak D call TRBD2 (5 bases). The germline V gene has CDR1 SGHTA and CDR2 FQGNSA. The CDR3 consists of 14 residues. Trimming took off 0 bases at V and 4 bases at J, with 10 bases between the two ends. In DNA form, the CDR3 reads TGTGCCAGCAGCTTAGCCCGAGGGTCGTACGAGCAGTACTTC. It specifies CASSLARGSYEQYF.

This sequence joins TRBV11-1 and TRBJ2-1; D is perhaps TRBD2 (6 bases). Germline-derived CDR1 and CDR2 are SGHAT and FQDESV (reference sequence). The CDR3 has 14 amino acids. V gave up 6 bases and J gave up 9 bases, with 18 bases separating them. Here the CDR3 DNA reads TGTGCCAGCAGGCCCGCAGTAAAAGCGGGTGAGCAGTTCTTC. This encodes CASRPAVKAGEQFF.

This chain joins TRBV15 and TRBJ1-2; a weak D match, TRBD1 (5 bases). The CDR3 extends over 13 amino acids. V dropped 4 bases and J dropped 4 bases, with 10 bases sitting between them. The germline gives CDR1 LNHNV, CDR2 YYDKDF (reference sequence). CDR3 in amino acids: CATSKTQAYGYTF. For the CDR3, the DNA is TGTGCCACCAGCAAGACACAGGCCTATGGCTACACCTTC.

The J gene is TRBJ1-1, the V gene TRBV20-1; D is undetermined. The CDR3 consists of 11 residues. V gave up 6 bases and J gave up 11 bases, with 16 bases separating them. In germline, CDR1 is DFQATT, CDR2 SNEGSKA (reference sequence). CDR3 residues: CSAPEGVIAFF. The CDR3 DNA reads as TGCAGTGCCCCCGAGGGAGTGATCGCTTTCTTT.

The V gene is TRBV2, the J gene TRBJ2-2, with D possibly TRBD1 on 6 matching bases. The germline V gene has CDR1 SNHLY and CDR2 FYNNEI. Between the trimmed V and J ends, which lost 6 bases and 5 bases, there was a span of 16 bases. The CDR3 contains 15 residues. CDR3 region: CASRASTTGTGELFF. The CDR3 DNA follows: TGTGCCAGCAGGGCTTCAACAACAGGGACCGGGGAGCTGTTTTTT.